Listed below are T cell receptor beta chains from one sample, sequenced in a study of control samples from healthy donors and cancer patients. This table comes from immunoSEQ multiplex PCR, and its TCRdb copy is limited to in-frame clones, with some not included. The data contain around 150,000 clones, just over 95% of them singletons. The sequencing sample was made of blood. All receptors come from a woman aged 30 to 39 in good health. Each CDR3 is given with its conserved first and last residue. Fields, in order: clone size, J gene, V gene, CDR3 length, D gene, CDR3 DNA, CDR3 protein. A D gene is named only where the DNA matches it firmly. Size is omitted from some rows. Given values are once, few, many or a class for expanded clones.

>NA|TRBJ1-5|TRBV7-2|18|NA
TGTGCCAGCAGCTTAGTCGGGCGGGGGGCAATTAGCAATCAGCCCCAGCATTTT
CASSLVGRGAISNQPQHF
>NA|TRBJ1-5|TRBV4-1|15|NA
TGCGCCAGCAGCCGCTTACAGGGTCAAAATCAGCCCCAGCATTTT
CASSRLQGQNQPQHF
>NA|TRBJ1-2|TRBV5-6|17|NA
TGTGCCAGCAGCTTCGAGGGACGGAGTGGGCCGAACTATGGCTACACCTTC
CASSFEGRSGPNYGYTF
>NA|TRBJ2-1|TRBV27|15|NA
TGTGCCTCTTACCCCGGCGGGACACCCCCCAATGAGCAGTTCTTC
CASYPGGTPPNEQFF
>NA|TRBJ1-5|TRBV28|16|NA
TGTGCCACCAACTCTCGTTTGGGGCTAGGCAATCAGCCCCAGCATTTT
CATNSRLGLGNQPQHF
>NA|TRBJ1-1|TRBV5-1|14|NA
TGCGCCAGCAGCCCCGGACCGCCGAACACTGAAGCTTTCTTT
CASSPGPPNTEAFF
>NA|TRBJ1-2|TRBV5-3|14|NA
TGTGCCAGAAGCCCGGGAGGGGGTGCTGATGGCTACACCTTC
CARSPGGGADGYTF
>NA|TRBJ1-5|TRBV5-1|18|TRBD1
TGCGCCAGCAGCCCTACATCCGGGGCAGGGGGAAGCAATCAGCCCCAGCATTTT
CASSPTSGAGGSNQPQHF
>few|TRBJ2-5|TRBV2|16|TRBD2
TGTGCCAGCAGTGATTTTAGCGGGAGGGCCGAGGAGACCCAGTACTTC
CASSDFSGRAEETQYF
>NA|TRBJ1-2|TRBV4-2|15|TRBD1
TGTGCCAGCAGCCAAGGGACAGGGCCTGGGTATGGCTACACCTTC
CASSQGTGPGYGYTF
>few|TRBJ2-3|TRBV7-9|13|NA
TGTGCCAGCAGCTTAGGGTACACAGATACGCAGTATTTT
CASSLGYTDTQYF
>NA|TRBJ1-3|TRBV11-2|13|NA
TGTGCCAGCAGCCCCCCCTATGGAAACACCATATATTTT
CASSPPYGNTIYF
>NA|TRBJ2-7|TRBV5-5|17|NA
TGTGCCAGCGGCCCTCGGGGCAGTTCATTTGATGCCTACGAGCAGTACTTC
CASGPRGSSFDAYEQYF
>NA|TRBJ1-1|TRBV5-4|12|TRBD1
TGTGCCAGCAGCCAGGGGGACACTGAAGCTTTCTTT
CASSQGDTEAFF
>NA|TRBJ2-2|TRBV5-4|17|TRBD2
TGTGCCAGCAGCCGCTCGGCGGCGGGGGGGCGCACCGGGGAGCTGTTTTTT
CASSRSAAGGRTGELFF
>NA|TRBJ1-5|TRBV5-6|14|NA
TGTGCCAGCAGCTTGGGACAGGAGGGTCAGCCCCAGCATTTT
CASSLGQEGQPQHF
>NA|TRBJ2-5|TRBV3-1/TRBV3-2|16|NA
TGTGCCAGCAGCCGTCAAGTTTTGGGGGCCGGAGAGACCCAGTACTTC
CASSRQVLGAGETQYF
>NA|TRBJ1-1|TRBV2|15|TRBD1
TGTGCCAGCAGTGAAGGGACAGGGAGGTGGACTGAAGCTTTCTTT
CASSEGTGRWTEAFF
>NA|TRBJ2-1|TRBV19|17|NA
TGTGCCAGTAGTATAGTCGGTTTCGGACCAGGTTACAATGAGCAGTTCTTC
CASSIVGFGPGYNEQFF
>once|TRBJ1-4|TRBV10-2|15|NA
TGCGCCAGCAGTGAGTCGGCAGTCGGCGGTGAAAAACTGTTTTTT
CASSESAVGGEKLFF
>NA|TRBJ1-4|TRBV3-1/TRBV3-2|16|NA
TGTGCCAGCAGCCAAGATCTTCCGGGGGATGAGGAAAAACTGTTTTTT
CASSQDLPGDEEKLFF
>NA|TRBJ2-7|TRBV30|15|NA
TGTGCCTGGAGTGGGGGGGTAGGGGTTGGCTACGAGCAGTACTTC
CAWSGGVGVGYEQYF
>NA|TRBJ2-3|TRBV7-9|16|TRBD2
TGTGCCAGCAGGCCCCGGCTAGCGGGAGTTCCAGATACGCAGTATTTT
CASRPRLAGVPDTQYF
>NA|TRBJ2-6|TRBV5-1|15|NA
TGCGCCAGCAGCTCGTTAGGGGTAGGGGCCAACGTCCTGACTTTC
CASSSLGVGANVLTF
>NA|TRBJ2-1|TRBV7-3|13|NA
TGTGCCAGCAGCCCAAACGGATACAATGAGCAGTTCTTC
CASSPNGYNEQFF
>NA|TRBJ2-7|TRBV9|12|NA
TGTGCCAGCAGCGTAGATTTTGGGGAGCAGTACTTC
CASSVDFGEQYF
>NA|TRBJ2-1|TRBV5-1|16|TRBD1
TGCGCCAGCAGCTTGGCCGGGACAGGCCCGTTCAATGAGCAGTTCTTC
CASSLAGTGPFNEQFF
>NA|TRBJ2-5|TRBV19|13|NA
TGTGCCAGTAGTGAGGGGGGCGCGGAGACCCAGTACTTC
CASSEGGAETQYF
>NA|TRBJ2-7|TRBV7-6|14|TRBD1
TGTGCCAGCAGCCCGTATCAGGGACAGGGAATGCTGTACTTC
CASSPYQGQGMLYF
>NA|TRBJ2-1|TRBV7-3|17|TRBD2
TGTGCCAGCAGCTTGTCTAGGAATAGCGGGAGGTACCATGAGCAGTTCTTC
CASSLSRNSGRYHEQFF
>NA|TRBJ2-7|TRBV29-1|16|TRBD2
TGCAGCGTTGAAGATCGGAGCGGGAGGGCCGGGTACGAGCAGTACTTC
CSVEDRSGRAGYEQYF
>NA|TRBJ2-2|TRBV6-5|15|TRBD2
TGTGCCAGCAGGTTGGCTAGCGGGAACACCGGGGAGCTGTTTTTT
CASRLASGNTGELFF
>NA|TRBJ1-1|TRBV10-3|13|NA
TGTGCCATCAAACCAGGGTCTGAAGATGAAGCTTTCTTT
CAIKPGSEDEAFF
>NA|TRBJ2-5|TRBV9|16|NA
TGTGCCAGCAGCGTAGGGGGCAGGGATTCCCAAGAGACCCAGTACTTC
CASSVGGRDSQETQYF
>NA|TRBJ1-6|TRBV4-1|14|NA
TGCGCCAGCAGTAGCTGGGAGAATAATTCACCCCTCCACTTT
CASSSWENNSPLHF
>NA|TRBJ2-7|TRBV9|17|TRBD2
TGTGCCAGCAGCCCAAAGACCGGGACTAGCCTTATCGACGAGCAGTACTTC
CASSPKTGTSLIDEQYF
>NA|TRBJ1-1|TRBV7-6|15|NA
TGTGCCAGCAGCTCAATCGGGCCCCCTGAGACTGAAGCTTTCTTT
CASSSIGPPETEAFF
>NA|TRBJ1-2|TRBV6-6|14|NA
TGTGCCAGCAGGGCCCCGGGTGGGGGCCATGGCTACACCTTC
CASRAPGGGHGYTF
>NA|TRBJ1-5|TRBV7-6|17|NA
TGTGCCAGCAGCCCCGGACTAATTGGCTATAGCAATCAGCCCCAGCATTTT
CASSPGLIGYSNQPQHF
>NA|TRBJ1-5|TRBV10-3|15|TRBD1
TGTGCCACCACCAGGGAAGGGACAGGGGAGCAGCCCCAGCATTTT
CATTREGTGEQPQHF
>NA|TRBJ2-1|TRBV11-2|15|TRBD2
TGTGCCAGCAGCTTAAGAAGCGGGGGTTACAATGAGCAGTTCTTC
CASSLRSGGYNEQFF
>NA|TRBJ1-5|TRBV30|13|NA
TGTGCCTGGAGCCCTAAGGGTAGTCAGCCCCAGCATTTT
CAWSPKGSQPQHF
>NA|TRBJ1-4|TRBV5-8|15|TRBD1
TGTGCCAGCAGCGCCGGGACAGCAACTAATGAAAAACTGTTTTTT
CASSAGTATNEKLFF
>NA|TRBJ1-5|TRBV6-5|15|NA
TGTGCCAGCAGTCCTACCCTTCGATTTGATCAGCCCCAGCATTTT
CASSPTLRFDQPQHF
>NA|TRBJ1-4|TRBV30|14|NA
TGTGCCTGGAGTGTGGACTTCCCTAATGAAAAACTGTTTTTT
CAWSVDFPNEKLFF
>NA|TRBJ1-6|TRBV6-5|13|TRBD1
TGTGCCAGTTCCTACAGGGGGCTAGTGGCCCTCCACTTT
CASSYRGLVALHF
>NA|TRBJ1-6|TRBV11-2|18|NA
TGTGCCAGCAGCTTAACGGACAGTTCGAGCTCCTATAATTCACCCCTCCACTTT
CASSLTDSSSSYNSPLHF
>NA|TRBJ2-7|TRBV6-5|15|NA
TGTGCCAGCAGGCCTGGAAGAAAGGACACCTACGAGCAGTACTTC
CASRPGRKDTYEQYF
>NA|TRBJ2-5|TRBV5-4|14|TRBD1
TGTGCCAGCAGCTCGACAGGGGGTGAAGAGACCCAGTACTTC
CASSSTGGEETQYF
>once|TRBJ2-1|TRBV29-1|11|NA
TGCAGCGTTGAAAAACTGAATGAGCAGTTCTTC
CSVEKLNEQFF
>NA|TRBJ1-5|TRBV9|13|NA
TGTGCCAGCAGCGTAGGGTTCAATCAGCCCCAGCATTTT
CASSVGFNQPQHF
>once|TRBJ1-6|TRBV28|15|NA
TGTGCCAGCTCCATGACCAGGGATTATAATTCACCCCTCCACTTT
CASSMTRDYNSPLHF
>NA|TRBJ2-7|TRBV28|14|NA
TGTGCCAGCAGTTCCCTCGGGGGCGACCACGAGCAGTACTTC
CASSSLGGDHEQYF
>NA|TRBJ1-4|TRBV5-5|12|NA
TGTGCCAGCAGCTTGTGGAGGGAAAAACTGTTTTTT
CASSLWREKLFF
>NA|TRBJ2-5|TRBV6-5|16|NA
TGTGCCAGCAGTTACTTTGGGCAGGGGTCCCAAGAGACCCAGTACTTC
CASSYFGQGSQETQYF
>NA|TRBJ1-5|TRBV5-6|15|TRBD1
TGTGCCAGCAGCACAATCGACAGGGCAAATCAGCCCCAGCATTTT
CASSTIDRANQPQHF